This is a list of T cell receptor beta chains from one sample in a study of graft-versus-host responses after intestinal transplantation. The protocol was immunoSEQ multiplex PCR, while the TCRdb copy is restricted to in-frame clones and leaves out a portion. There are fewer than 45,000 clones in the sample; 90% to 95% occur only once, and 4.4% lies in the top ten. The sample in question was PBMCs, obtained 524 days after transplant. Every receptor here comes from a human patient who received an intestinal transplant, so some T cells may come from the graft donor. CDR3s include the opening cysteine and the closing phenylalanine or tryptophan. A D gene is named only where the DNA matches it firmly.

v_call: TRBV9; d_call: -; j_call: TRBJ1-1; cdr3_nt: TGTGCCAGCAGCCGTATTAAGATGGGCACTGAAGCTTTCTTT; cdr3_aa: CASSRIKMGTEAFF
v_call: TRBV7-2; d_call: -; j_call: TRBJ2-7; cdr3_nt: TGTGCCAGCAGCTCGGGTCGTGGCTACGAGCAGTACTTC; cdr3_aa: CASSSGRGYEQYF
v_call: TRBV5-1; d_call: -; j_call: TRBJ2-1; cdr3_nt: TGCGCCAGCACCAGAGGACCATCCTACAATGAGCAGTTCTTC; cdr3_aa: CASTRGPSYNEQFF
v_call: TRBV5-6; d_call: TRBD1; j_call: TRBJ2-5; cdr3_nt: TGTGCCAGCAGCGGGACAGGGAGTACTGAAGAGACCCAGTACTTC; cdr3_aa: CASSGTGSTEETQYF
v_call: TRBV10-1; d_call: -; j_call: TRBJ1-6; cdr3_nt: TGCGCCAGCAGTGAGTCGGAGAATTCACCCCTCCACTTT; cdr3_aa: CASSESENSPLHF
v_call: TRBV5-6; d_call: -; j_call: TRBJ1-1; cdr3_nt: TGTGCCAGCAGCTCTACGAGTATCCTGAACACTGAAGCTTTCTTT; cdr3_aa: CASSSTSILNTEAFF
v_call: TRBV19; d_call: -; j_call: TRBJ2-7; cdr3_nt: TGTGCCAGTAGTGTAAAGAGCTCCTACGAGCAGTACTTC; cdr3_aa: CASSVKSSYEQYF
v_call: TRBV5-4; d_call: -; j_call: TRBJ2-7; cdr3_nt: TGTGCCAGCAGCCGGAGGGGTCAATTCTACGAGCAGTACTTC; cdr3_aa: CASSRRGQFYEQYF
v_call: TRBV7-2; d_call: -; j_call: TRBJ1-5; cdr3_nt: TGTGCCAGCAGCTTACGTCCCGGGGGGAGCAATCAGCCCCAGCATTTT; cdr3_aa: CASSLRPGGSNQPQHF
v_call: TRBV7-9; d_call: -; j_call: TRBJ2-3; cdr3_nt: TGTGCCAGCAGCTTAGGGATCAGAGTCGAAGATGTGATAGATACGCAGTATTTT; cdr3_aa: CASSLGIRVEDVIDTQYF
v_call: TRBV15; d_call: TRBD1; j_call: TRBJ2-7; cdr3_nt: TGTGCCACCAGCAGCCGGGACAGGGGTTACGAGCAGTACTTC; cdr3_aa: CATSSRDRGYEQYF
v_call: TRBV19; d_call: TRBD1; j_call: TRBJ2-3; cdr3_nt: TGTGCCAGTAGCTCCGGACAGGGAGTAACAGATACGCAGTATTTT; cdr3_aa: CASSSGQGVTDTQYF
v_call: TRBV30; d_call: TRBD1; j_call: TRBJ1-5; cdr3_nt: TGTGCCTGGAGTGTGCCCTTAAGGGGGAGGGGGCTCGGTTGGGGCAATCAGCCCCAGCATTTT; cdr3_aa: CAWSVPLRGRGLGWGNQPQHF